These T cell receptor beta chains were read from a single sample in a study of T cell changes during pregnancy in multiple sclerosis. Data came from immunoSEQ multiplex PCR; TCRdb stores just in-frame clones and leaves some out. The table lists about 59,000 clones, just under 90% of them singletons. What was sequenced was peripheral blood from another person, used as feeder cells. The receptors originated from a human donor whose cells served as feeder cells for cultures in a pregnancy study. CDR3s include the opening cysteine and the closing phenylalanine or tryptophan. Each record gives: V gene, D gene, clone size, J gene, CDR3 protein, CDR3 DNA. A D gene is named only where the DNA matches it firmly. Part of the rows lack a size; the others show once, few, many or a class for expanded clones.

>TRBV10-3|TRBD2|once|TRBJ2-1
CAISERGGGHEQFF
TGTGCCATCAGTGAGCGGGGGGGCGGCCATGAGCAGTTCTTC
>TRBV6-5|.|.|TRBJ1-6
CASSPVVVSSPLHF
TGTGCCAGCAGTCCCGTTGTCGTAAGTTCACCCCTCCACTTT
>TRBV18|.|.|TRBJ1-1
CASSPQGTMNTEAFF
TGTGCCAGCTCACCACAGGGAACCATGAACACTGAAGCTTTCTTT
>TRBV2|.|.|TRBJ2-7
CASNRRLSYEQYF
TGTGCCAGCAACCGAAGGCTTTCCTACGAGCAGTACTTC
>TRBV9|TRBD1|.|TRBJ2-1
CASSARQTGGRNEQFF
TGTGCCAGCAGCGCCCGGCAGACAGGGGGCCGCAATGAGCAGTTCTTC
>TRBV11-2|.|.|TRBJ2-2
CASSRRGNTGELFF
TGTGCCAGCAGCCGTCGGGGGAACACCGGGGAGCTGTTTTTT
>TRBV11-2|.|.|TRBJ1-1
CASSLRAGGPTEAFF
TGTGCCAGCAGCTTACGGGCGGGGGGTCCCACTGAAGCTTTCTTT
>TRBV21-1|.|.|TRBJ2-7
CASSKAADEQYF
TGTGCCAGCAGCAAAGCCGCCGACGAGCAGTACTTC
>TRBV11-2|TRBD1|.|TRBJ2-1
CASNSGTGPYNEQFF
TGTGCCAGCAACTCGGGGACAGGGCCCTACAATGAGCAGTTCTTC
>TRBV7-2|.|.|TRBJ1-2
CASSRTPPDGFFF
TGTGCCAGCAGCCGTACGCCGCCGGACGGATTTTTCTTC
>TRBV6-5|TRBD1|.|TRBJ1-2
CASSFRQGRIRGYTF
TGTGCCAGCAGTTTTCGACAGGGGAGAATTAGGGGCTACACCTTC
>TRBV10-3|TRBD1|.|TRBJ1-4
CAIRSGQGVTNEKLFF
TGTGCCATCAGATCCGGACAGGGAGTCACTAATGAAAAACTGTTTTTT
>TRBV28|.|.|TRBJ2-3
CASSFGYRDTQYF
TGTGCCAGCAGTTTTGGCTACCGGGATACGCAGTATTTT
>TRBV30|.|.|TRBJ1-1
CAWSVFWEVGTEAFF
TGTGCCTGGAGTGTCTTTTGGGAAGTGGGGACTGAAGCTTTCTTT
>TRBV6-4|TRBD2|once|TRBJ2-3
CASSPNSGSTDTQYF
TGTGCCAGCAGCCCAAATAGCGGGAGCACAGATACGCAGTATTTT
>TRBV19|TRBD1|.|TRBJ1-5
CASRLRGTGVSNQPQHF
TGTGCCAGTAGGCTACGCGGGACAGGGGTCAGCAATCAGCCCCAGCATTTT
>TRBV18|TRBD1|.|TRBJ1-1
CASSSQGREVNTEAFF
TGTGCCAGCTCATCACAGGGGCGCGAGGTGAACACTGAAGCTTTCTTT
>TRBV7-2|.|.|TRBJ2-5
CASSFASQETQYF
TGTGCCAGCAGCTTCGCCAGCCAAGAGACCCAGTACTTC
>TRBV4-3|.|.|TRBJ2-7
CASSQTGPSYYEQYF
TGCGCCAGCAGCCAAACAGGGCCATCGTACTACGAGCAGTACTTC
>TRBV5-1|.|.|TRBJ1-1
CASSPWTGNTEAFF
TGCGCCAGCAGCCCGTGGACTGGGAACACTGAAGCTTTCTTT
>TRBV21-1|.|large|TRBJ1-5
CASSSQGWFGNQPQHF
TGTGCCAGCAGCTCTCAAGGGTGGTTCGGCAATCAGCCCCAGCATTTT
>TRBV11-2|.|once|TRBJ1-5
CASSLVQDQPQHF
TGTGCCAGCAGCTTAGTGCAGGATCAGCCCCAGCATTTT
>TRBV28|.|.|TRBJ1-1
CASSPRGGEAFF
TGTGCCAGCAGTCCCAGAGGTGGTGAAGCTTTCTTT
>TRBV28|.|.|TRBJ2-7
CASGLTAGVNEQYF
TGTGCCAGCGGACTTACCGCGGGTGTCAACGAGCAGTACTTC
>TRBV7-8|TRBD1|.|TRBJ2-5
CASSFPRDRAGETQYF
TGTGCCAGCAGCTTCCCCCGGGACAGGGCAGGGGAGACCCAGTACTTC
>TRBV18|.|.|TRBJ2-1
CASSPEPVRNEQFF
TGTGCCAGCTCACCCGAGCCCGTTCGGAATGAGCAGTTCTTC
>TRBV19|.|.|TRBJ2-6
CASSIFSSGANVLTF
TGTGCCAGTAGTATATTTAGCTCTGGGGCCAACGTCCTGACTTTC
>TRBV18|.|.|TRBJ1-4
CASSPDFSSEKLFF
TGTGCCAGCTCACCAGACTTCTCTAGTGAAAAACTGTTTTTT
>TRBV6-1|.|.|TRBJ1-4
CASRRGAANEKLFF
TGTGCCAGCAGAAGGGGTGCAGCTAATGAAAAACTGTTTTTT
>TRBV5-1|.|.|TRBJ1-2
CASSFLQGSDYGYTF
TGCGCCAGCAGCTTCCTACAGGGTTCCGACTATGGCTACACCTTC
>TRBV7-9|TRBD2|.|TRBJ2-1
CASRQTSGAYNEQFF
TGTGCCAGCAGACAGACTAGCGGGGCCTACAATGAGCAGTTCTTC
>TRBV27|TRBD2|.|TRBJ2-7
CASSLRLAGYEQYF
TGTGCCAGCAGTCTACGACTAGCTGGGTACGAGCAGTACTTC
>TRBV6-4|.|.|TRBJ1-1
CASSEMGKASEAFF
TGTGCCAGCAGTGAAATGGGGAAGGCGTCTGAAGCTTTCTTT
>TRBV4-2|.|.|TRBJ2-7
CASSQEWGRDEQYF
TGTGCCAGCAGCCAAGAATGGGGACGGGACGAGCAGTACTTC
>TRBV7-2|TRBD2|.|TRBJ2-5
CASSLGSLAGEETQYF
TGTGCCAGCAGCTTAGGGTCGCTAGCGGGGGAAGAGACCCAGTACTTC
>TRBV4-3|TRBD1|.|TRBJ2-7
CASSQMTGILYEQYF
TGCGCCAGCAGCCAGATGACAGGGATCCTCTACGAGCAGTACTTC
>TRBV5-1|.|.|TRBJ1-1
CASSGQTNTEAFF
TGCGCCAGCAGCGGACAGACGAACACTGAAGCTTTCTTT
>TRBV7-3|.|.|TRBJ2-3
CASSRRASTDTQYF
TGTGCCAGCAGCCGGCGGGCTAGCACAGATACGCAGTATTTT
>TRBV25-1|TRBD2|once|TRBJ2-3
CASSDTSGLSPDTQYF
TGTGCCAGCAGTGATACTAGCGGGCTCTCCCCAGATACGCAGTATTTT
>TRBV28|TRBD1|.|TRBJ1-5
CASRFTGGQPQHF
TGTGCCAGCAGATTCACAGGGGGGCAGCCCCAGCATTTT
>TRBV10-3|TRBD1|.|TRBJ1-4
CAISESGFGTGYSGSEKLFF
TGTGCCATCAGTGAGTCTGGGTTCGGGACAGGGTATTCAGGCTCTGAAAAACTGTTTTTT
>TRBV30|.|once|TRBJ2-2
CAWSFLKFGPYTGELFF
TGTGCCTGGAGCTTTCTAAAGTTCGGACCTTACACCGGGGAGCTGTTTTTT
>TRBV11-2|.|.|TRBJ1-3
CASSWGVGRGNTIYF
TGTGCCAGCAGCTGGGGTGTAGGGCGTGGAAACACCATATATTTT
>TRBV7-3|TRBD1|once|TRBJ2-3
CASSTYGTGGYYTQYF
TGTGCCAGCAGCACTTACGGGACAGGGGGTTACTATACGCAGTATTTT
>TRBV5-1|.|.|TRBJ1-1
CASSLAGDLNTEAFF
TGCGCCAGCAGCTTGGCCGGGGACCTGAACACTGAAGCTTTCTTT
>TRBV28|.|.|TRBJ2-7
CASSLAASSYEQYF
TGTGCCAGCAGTTTGGCGGCATCGTCCTACGAGCAGTACTTC
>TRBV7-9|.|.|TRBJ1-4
CASSLKRTEKLFF
TGTGCCAGCAGCCTAAAAAGGACTGAAAAACTGTTTTTT
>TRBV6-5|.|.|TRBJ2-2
CASQGVHANTGELFF
TGTGCCAGTCAGGGAGTGCACGCGAACACCGGGGAGCTGTTTTTT
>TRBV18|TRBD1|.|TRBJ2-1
CASSPGTGGYNEQFF
TGTGCCAGCTCTCCCGGGACAGGGGGCTACAATGAGCAGTTCTTC
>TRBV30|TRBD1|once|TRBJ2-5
CAWSQPGQGARRAQYF
TGTGCCTGGAGTCAACCGGGACAGGGGGCTCGACGGGCCCAGTACTTC
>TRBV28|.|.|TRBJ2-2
CASSLSLGYTGELFF
TGTGCCAGCAGTTTAAGTCTGGGTTACACCGGGGAGCTGTTTTTT
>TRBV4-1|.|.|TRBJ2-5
CASSQEVVGETQYF
TGCGCCAGCAGCCAAGAAGTAGTTGGGGAGACCCAGTACTTC
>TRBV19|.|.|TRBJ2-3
CASSGGASLYTDTQYF
TGTGCCAGTAGTGGTGGGGCCAGCCTATACACAGATACGCAGTATTTT